This TCR beta chain was retrieved from a study of blood T cell repertoires in COVID-19. Original data processing: By means of reference gene primer amplification, nucleated cell counts were estimated. Repertoires were generated with immunoSEQ multiplex PCR, while TCRdb's copy carries only in-frame clones and drops some. The V and J calls and clone size are taken from that table; D and trimming were inferred from the DNA. Here the sample spans about 150,000 clones, around 83% being singletons. J was trimmed by 2 bases and V by 6 bases; bases with no gene match: 7. The CDR3 has 15 amino acids. Germline V lookup: CDR1 MNHEY, CDR2 SMNVEV (reference sequence).

The sequenced sample consisted of peripheral blood. The TCR sequence derives from a woman in her sixties with acute or convalescent COVID-19. The rearrangement links TRBV27 to TRBJ1-5; 7 bases line up with TRBD1. Here the CDR3 reads CASRPGQIGNQPQHF. For the CDR3, the DNA is TGTGCCAGCAGACCGGGACAGATAGGCAATCAGCCCCAGCATTTT.